Included here is one T cell receptor (beta chain) sequence, with context. These data come from a study of beta chain features in type 1 diabetes. Investigators reverse transcribed all isolated RNA, so they sequenced expressed TCRB transcripts. Naive, central memory and regulatory T cell samples averaged around 3.3 million reads. Sequencing was performed with immunoSEQ multiplex PCR; in TCRdb, only in-frame clones are kept and a portion is missing. Of about 370,000 clones in the sample, about 14% were seen once. Isolation of CD4+ naive, central memory, regulatory and stem cell-like memory cells was achieved by sorting via CD45RO/CCR7/CD25/CD127/CD95/CD27. Trimming cost V 2 bases and J 5 bases, with 7 bases left between them. This CDR3 contains 12 residues. Germline-derived CDR1 and CDR2 are SGHRS and YFSETQ.

Sequenced material: naive CD4+ T cells from blood. This clonotype was obtained from a woman aged 18-29 years in good health. The chain has TRBV5-1 and TRBJ1-2; D is unresolved. Here the CDR3 DNA reads TGCGCCAGCAGCTTTGACACGTATGGCTACACCTTC. This codes for CASSFDTYGYTF. The full variable domain, in which reference TRBV5-1 and TRBJ1-2 provide the parts outside the CDR3, is KAGVTQTPRYLIKTRGQQVTLSCSPISGHRSVSWYQQTPGQGLQFLFEYFSETQRNKGNFPGRFSGRQFSNSRSEMNVSTLELGDSALYLCASSFDTYGYTFGSGTRLTVV.